This entry concerns a single T cell receptor (beta chain). As yet, its antigen is unknown. This entry is derived from a study of breast tumors, draining lymph nodes, adjacent tissues. Findings and caveats of the study: That most tumor T cells come from lymph nodes remained unproven. Tumors had less TCR diversity than lymph nodes, more than nontumor tissue. Data fit most tumor T cells coming from lymph node, expanding in tumor.

TCRdb itself ran the multiplex PCR reads through MiXCR, one entry per CDR3 protein. The table includes some 52,000 distinct CDR3 sequences, approximately 45% detected once. This sequence was found in a female donor with breast cancer. Some clones in this sample may be carry-over from other donors' samples. The sample consisted of breast tumor tissue.

In nucleotides, the CDR3 is TGCGCCAGCAGCGAGACTGCAATTGGACTAGCGGCTTACAATGAGCAGTTCTTC. Amino acid sequence: CASSETAIGLAAYNEQFF. The chain uses TRBV5-1 and TRBJ2-1; 10 bases fit TRBD2. Per the germline V gene, CDR1 is SGHRS and CDR2 is YFSETQ. This CDR3 region has 18 residues. The J segment lost 4 bases and the V segment lost 4 bases, leaving 14 bases of the junction unmatched. The full variable domain, in which reference TRBV5-1 and TRBJ2-1 provide the parts outside the CDR3, is KAGVTQTPRYLIKTRGQQVTLSCSPISGHRSVSWYQQTPGQGLQFLFEYFSETQRNKGNFPGRFSGRQFSNSRSEMNVSTLELGDSALYLCASSETAIGLAAYNEQFFGPGTRLTVL.